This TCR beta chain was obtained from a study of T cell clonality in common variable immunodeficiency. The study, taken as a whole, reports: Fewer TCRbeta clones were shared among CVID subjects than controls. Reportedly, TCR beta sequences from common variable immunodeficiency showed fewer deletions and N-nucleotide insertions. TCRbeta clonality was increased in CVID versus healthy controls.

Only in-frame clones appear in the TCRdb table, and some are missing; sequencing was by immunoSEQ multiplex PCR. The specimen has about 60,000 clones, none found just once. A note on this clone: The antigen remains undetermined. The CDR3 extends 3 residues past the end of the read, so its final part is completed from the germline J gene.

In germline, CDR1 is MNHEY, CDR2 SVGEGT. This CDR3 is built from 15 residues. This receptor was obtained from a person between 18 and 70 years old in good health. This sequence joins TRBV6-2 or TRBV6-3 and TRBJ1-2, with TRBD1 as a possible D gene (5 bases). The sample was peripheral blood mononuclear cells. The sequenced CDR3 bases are TGTGCCAGCAGTTACGGACGGGAATGGGGCAATGAC. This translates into CASSYGREWGND. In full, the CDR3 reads CASSYGREWGNDYTF.